The entry that follows covers one T cell receptor beta chain sequence. The data derive from a study of blood T cell repertoires in COVID-19. This CDR3 has 16 residues. The germline gives CDR1 SGHVS, CDR2 FNYEAQ. Trimming pared 5 bases from V and 5 bases from J, leaving 18 bases between. Libraries were prepared by immunoSEQ multiplex PCR; TCRdb keeps only in-frame clonotypes and omits some of them. This table holds around 240,000 clones, about 80% found once. Sequencing input: peripheral blood. The source is a woman of 80 years or more with acute or convalescent COVID-19. The chain links TRBV7-6 to TRBJ2-2, with D uncertain. The CDR3: CASSPEGRPMTGELFF. The CDR3 DNA follows: TGTGCCAGCAGCCCCGAAGGCAGGCCCATGACCGGGGAGCTGTTTTTT.